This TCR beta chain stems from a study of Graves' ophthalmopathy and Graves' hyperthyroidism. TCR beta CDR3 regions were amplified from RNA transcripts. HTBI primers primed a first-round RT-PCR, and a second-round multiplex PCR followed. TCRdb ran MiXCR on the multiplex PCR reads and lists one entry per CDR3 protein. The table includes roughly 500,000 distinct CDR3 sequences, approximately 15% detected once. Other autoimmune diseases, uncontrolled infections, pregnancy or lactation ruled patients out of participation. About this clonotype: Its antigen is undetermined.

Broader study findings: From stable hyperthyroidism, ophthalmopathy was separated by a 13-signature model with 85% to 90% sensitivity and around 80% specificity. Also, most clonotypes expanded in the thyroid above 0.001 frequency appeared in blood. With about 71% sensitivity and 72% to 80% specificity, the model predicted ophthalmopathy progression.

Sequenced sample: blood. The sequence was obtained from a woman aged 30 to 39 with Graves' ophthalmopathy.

CDR3 loop: CASSPRGYRVTNTEAFF. Here the CDR3 DNA reads TGTGCCAGCAGCCCGAGGGGTTACAGGGTAACAAACACTGAAGCTTTCTTT. The chain links TRBV11-2 to TRBJ1-1, with D possibly being TRBD1 (6 bases). V dropped 5 bases and J dropped 2 bases, with 21 bases sitting between them. Germline assignment: CDR1 SGHAT and CDR2 FQNNGV. This CDR3 is 17 amino acids long.